Listed below are T cell receptor beta chains from one sample, sequenced in a study of breast tumors, draining lymph nodes, adjacent tissues. MiXCR, applied by TCRdb to the multiplex PCR reads, yields one record per CDR3 protein. The sample lists 200,000 to 250,000 distinct CDR3 sequences; under 35% were seen once. Sequencing input: axillary lymph node tissue. These receptors all stem from a female donor with breast cancer. Some clones in this sample may be carry-over from other donors' samples. Both conserved end residues are part of each CDR3. Each record gives: J gene, D gene, V gene, clone size, CDR3 protein, CDR3 DNA. A D gene is named only where the DNA matches it firmly. Expanded clones are given a class, and other clones once, few, many or no size at all.

J gene: TRBJ2-7
D gene: TRBD1
V gene: TRBV7-9
clone size: .
CDR3 protein: CASSFNRQGAHEQYF
CDR3 DNA: TGTGCCAGCAGCTTCAACCGACAGGGGGCCCACGAGCAGTACTTC

J gene: TRBJ1-6
D gene: .
V gene: TRBV24-1
clone size: .
CDR3 protein: CATSDLSGYYSPLHF
CDR3 DNA: TGTGCCACCAGTGATTTATCGGGCTACTATTCACCCCTCCACTTT

J gene: TRBJ1-1
D gene: TRBD1
V gene: TRBV5-1
clone size: .
CDR3 protein: CASSWTGDTEAFF
CDR3 DNA: TGCGCCAGCAGCTGGACAGGGGACACTGAAGCTTTCTTT

J gene: TRBJ2-5
D gene: .
V gene: TRBV20-1
clone size: many
CDR3 protein: CSASPLGSKETQYF
CDR3 DNA: TGCAGTGCTAGCCCTCTAGGATCCAAAGAGACCCAGTACTTC

J gene: TRBJ2-2
D gene: .
V gene: TRBV2
clone size: many
CDR3 protein: CASIGQKNTGELFF
CDR3 DNA: TGTGCCAGCATAGGACAGAAGAACACCGGGGAGCTGTTTTTT

J gene: TRBJ2-3
D gene: .
V gene: TRBV29-1
clone size: .
CDR3 protein: CSTLKGFSTDTQYF
CDR3 DNA: TGCAGTACCCTAAAGGGATTTAGCACAGATACGCAGTATTTT

J gene: TRBJ1-6
D gene: .
V gene: TRBV7-2
clone size: many
CDR3 protein: CASSFWQGQNSPLHF
CDR3 DNA: TGTGCCAGCAGCTTCTGGCAGGGTCAGAATTCACCCCTCCACTTT

J gene: TRBJ2-2
D gene: TRBD2
V gene: TRBV6-5
clone size: many
CDR3 protein: CASSLSGGPVGELFF
CDR3 DNA: TGTGCCAGCAGCTTGTCGGGGGGGCCAGTCGGGGAGCTGTTTTTT

J gene: TRBJ2-7
D gene: TRBD2
V gene: TRBV11-2
clone size: few
CDR3 protein: CASSLLTSGLSYEQYF
CDR3 DNA: TGTGCCAGCAGTTTATTGACTAGCGGGCTCTCCTACGAGCAGTACTTC

J gene: TRBJ2-3
D gene: .
V gene: TRBV20-1
clone size: many
CDR3 protein: CSALPFGDTQYF
CDR3 DNA: TGCAGTGCCCTTCCGTTTGGAGATACGCAGTATTTT

J gene: TRBJ2-5
D gene: .
V gene: TRBV15
clone size: many
CDR3 protein: CATTPPTGGETQYF
CDR3 DNA: TGTGCCACCACGCCCCCCACAGGTGGTGAGACCCAGTACTTC

J gene: TRBJ2-1
D gene: TRBD1
V gene: TRBV29-1
clone size: many
CDR3 protein: CSVVGTGGSVDKFF
CDR3 DNA: TGCAGCGTTGTTGGGACAGGGGGCAGTGTCGATAAGTTCTTC

J gene: TRBJ2-5
D gene: TRBD2
V gene: TRBV7-6
clone size: few
CDR3 protein: CASSLSGGVLKTQHF
CDR3 DNA: TGTGCCAGCAGCTTATCGGGGGGAGTCTTAAAGACCCAGCACTTC

J gene: TRBJ1-2
D gene: TRBD1
V gene: TRBV2
clone size: .
CDR3 protein: CASSPGQGNTF
CDR3 DNA: TGTGCCAGCAGTCCGGGACAGGGAAACACCTTC

J gene: TRBJ2-3
D gene: TRBD2
V gene: TRBV7-2
clone size: many
CDR3 protein: CASSYSGRVDTQYF
CDR3 DNA: TGTGCCAGCAGCTATAGCGGGAGGGTAGATACGCAGTATTTT

J gene: TRBJ1-5
D gene: .
V gene: TRBV7-2
clone size: .
CDR3 protein: CASSTRTSGRAEQPQHF
CDR3 DNA: TGTGCCAGCAGCACTAGGACTAGCGGGAGAGCCGAGCAGCCCCAGCATTTT

J gene: TRBJ2-2
D gene: .
V gene: TRBV7-3
clone size: many
CDR3 protein: CASSLISGELFF
CDR3 DNA: TGTGCCAGCAGCTTAATCTCCGGGGAGCTGTTTTTT

J gene: TRBJ1-5
D gene: TRBD1
V gene: TRBV7-2
clone size: many
CDR3 protein: CASSRDSSNQPQHF
CDR3 DNA: TGTGCCAGCAGCCGGGACAGTAGCAATCAGCCCCAGCATTTT

J gene: TRBJ1-2
D gene: .
V gene: TRBV24-1
clone size: medium-sized
CDR3 protein: CATSEKGEYGYTF
CDR3 DNA: TGTGCCACCAGTGAGAAAGGGGAGTATGGCTACACCTTC

J gene: TRBJ1-2
D gene: .
V gene: TRBV14
clone size: many
CDR3 protein: CASSHRGGDFGGYTF
CDR3 DNA: TGTGCCAGCAGCCATAGGGGCGGGGATTTTGGTGGCTACACCTTC

J gene: TRBJ2-7
D gene: .
V gene: TRBV2
clone size: medium-sized
CDR3 protein: CASRDWHSYEQYF
CDR3 DNA: TGTGCCAGCAGGGACTGGCACTCCTACGAGCAGTACTTC